The 2 T cell receptor beta chains presented below share a single source sample, sequenced in a study of tumor-infiltrating lymphocytes in primary liver carcinoma. The source material, 20-30 mg of unsorted bulk tissue, was used to co-extract RNA and DNA. The authors made TCR beta cDNA from around 500 ng total RNA with a constant-region primer. Sequencing libraries for TCR beta derived from three nested multiplex PCR rounds that used slightly modified ARM-PCR. TRBV1-TRBV30 forward primers paired with a C-beta reverse primer were used in the first two PCR rounds, which ran approximately 11 cycles each. TCRdb recomputed calls from the multiplex PCR reads with MiXCR, one row per CDR3 protein. The table records some 20,000 distinct CDR3 sequences, roughly 80% of them present only once. Sequencing was carried out using liver tumor tissue from sampling region 4. Subset: tumor region T4, right-lateral pole. These receptors all stem from a woman aged 25 to 39 with primary liver carcinoma and hepatitis B virus infection.

The chain has TRBV4-1 and TRBJ1-1; D is uncertain. Germline lookup yields CDR1 MGHRA and CDR2 YSYEKL. The CDR3 runs to 15 residues. The CDR3 region is CAGSQDIPVNTEAFF. In DNA, the CDR3 is TGCGCAGGCAGCCAGGATATCCCAGTGAACACTGAAGCTTTCTTT.

With respect to this clonotype: A read error may produce the germline difference seen at one junction end. This chain links TRBV10-3 with TRBJ2-1; tentatively, D is TRBD1 or TRBD2 (5 bases each). The germline gives CDR1 ENHRY, CDR2 SYGVKD. This CDR3 comprises 17 residues. CDR3 protein: CSISETQAARGYNEQFF. CDR3 sequence (DNA): TGTTCCATCAGTGAGACACAAGCGGCAAGGGGCTACAATGAGCAGTTCTTC.